This T cell receptor (beta chain) appears in the sequencing data of a study of T cell responses to AZD1222 COVID-19 vaccine. The study, taken as a whole, reports: At baseline, seropositivity was found in only a handful of AZD1222 recipients. In the spike-specific TCR repertoire, nearly half reportedly target unmutated variant regions.

The germline V gene has CDR1 SGHAT and CDR2 FQNNGV. Trimming pared 0 bases from V and 8 bases from J, leaving 7 bases between. The CDR3 totals 12 residues. Sequencing was performed with immunoSEQ multiplex PCR; in TCRdb, only in-frame clones are kept and a portion is missing. Here the sample spans 70,000 or so clones, roughly 80% being singletons. Comment on this clone: The antigen remains unidentified.

This material consisted of peripheral blood, taken 28 days after the second AZD1222 dose. The chain has TRBV11-2 and TRBJ1-2, with D perhaps matching TRBD1 (5 bases). This clonotype originated in an adult who received the AZD1222 COVID-19 vaccine. CDR3 nucleotide sequence: TGTGCCAGCAGCTTAGAGGGGGACGGCTACACCTTC. This codes for CASSLEGDGYTF.